This TCR beta chain was captured by sequencing in a study of T-cell reconstitution after alpha-beta-depleted transplantation in children. Unique molecular identifiers were incorporated into the prepared TCRbeta library. One entry per CDR3 protein results from TCRdb running MiXCR on the PCR reads. In the table there are about 400,000 distinct CDR3 sequences, around 20% of which are singletons. This CDR3 is 13 amino acids long. Germline V CDR1 and CDR2: SGHRS, YFSETQ. The V gene lost 2 bases and the J gene lost 10 bases, with 12 bases spanning the gap. The receptor comes from a human donor who donated a stem cell graft to a child with acute myeloid leukemia. Here the sequenced sample was PBMCs from the stem cell graft donor, taken from the stem cell graft. The gene calls are TRBV5-1 and TRBJ2-2; D uncertain. The CDR3 nucleotides read TGCGCCAGCAGCTTACGTCAGTTGGAGGAGCTGTTTTTT. Translation: CASSLRQLEELFF.